This T cell receptor (beta chain) appears in the sequencing data of a study of blood T cell dynamics during melanoma immunotherapy. Time point described: pre-treatment baseline. Regarding this clone: Its antigen is currently unknown.

TCRdb keeps only in-frame clones here, not all; method: immunoSEQ multiplex PCR. The sample holds some 16,000 clones, more than 75% seen once. In germline, CDR1 is DFQATT, CDR2 SNEGSKA (reference sequence). V shed 6 bases and J shed 7 bases, with 9 bases lying between them. The CDR3 consists of 10 residues. Notes on the study in general: Whether repertoire-driving clones were melanoma-specific could not be determined.

This sequence was found in a human donor with melanoma. The V and J genes are TRBV20-1 and TRBJ2-5; possibly TRBD2 for D (6 bases). Sample: blood, taken from a patient treated with checkpoint blockade. The CDR3 region has the DNA TGCAGTGCCGCGCGGGGGACCCAGTACTTC. Its translation: CSAARGTQYF.